A single sample gave rise to the 2 T cell receptor beta chains below, sequenced in a study of tumor-infiltrating lymphocytes in primary liver carcinoma. Reverse transcription of around 500 ng total RNA with a constant-region primer produced TCR beta cDNA. Each TCR beta library was derived from three nested multiplex PCR rounds that employed slightly modified ARM-PCR. Both of the initial two PCR rounds ran for around 9 cycles and employed TRBV1-TRBV30 forward primers alongside a C-beta reverse primer. TCRdb independently ran MiXCR on the multiplex PCR reads; one entry per CDR3 protein. Among tens of thousands of distinct CDR3 sequences listed, about 75% were seen once. The tissue used was unsorted bulk material of 20-30 mg. RNA and DNA were co-extracted from it with the AllPrep DNA/RNA mini kit. The sequenced sample was tumor-adjacent normal liver tissue. These receptors were taken from a woman aged 30 to 39 with primary liver carcinoma and hepatitis B virus infection.

The chain carries TRBV28 and TRBJ2-7; D unresolved. Germline V CDR1 and CDR2: MDHEN, SYDVKM. The length of the CDR3 is 12 residues. The V end lost 6 bases, the J end lost 3 bases, and 9 bases lay between the germline ends. DNA for the CDR3: TGTGCCAGCAGCGACTCCTTCTACGAGCAGTACTTC. It encodes CASSDSFYEQYF. Complete variable domain (other parts from reference TRBV28 and TRBJ2-7): DVKVTQSSRYLVKRTGEKVFLECVQDMDHENMFWYRQDPGLGLRLIYFSYDVKMKEKGDIPEGYSVSREKKERFSLILESASTNQTSMYLCASSDSFYEQYFGPGTRLTVT.

Worth noting for this clonotype: In this CDR3 the conserved last residue, phenylalanine or tryptophan, is missing, so a read error is likely. The chain links TRBV4-3 to TRBJ2-1, with D possibly TRBD2 on 6 matching bases. The CDR3 spans 16 residues. CDR1 is LGHNA, CDR2 YSLEER, per germline. The CDR3 protein is CARSQGAGSSYNEQFL. The DNA of the CDR3 is TGCGCCAGGAGCCAAGGTGCGGGAAGCTCCTACAATGAGCAGTTCTTA.